This TCR beta chain was sequenced for a study of cytomegalovirus exposure and HLA in healthy donors (dated by TCRdb to 2017 to 2019). About the investigation overall: According to an earlier analysis of 450 to 650 of the donors, 150 million to 200 million T cells yielded roughly 110 million unique TCR beta sequences and 276 Gb of sequence data. In a later analysis, previously published TCR beta repertoires from 600 to 850 donors were re-analyzed and high-resolution HLA genotyping was added so that TCR occurrence patterns could be studied. The aim of the study was to test whether cataloging public T cell receptors could identify signatures of past pathogen exposure. Of the 300 to 450 genotyped donors, 65% to 90% were placed in the genetic ancestry cluster associated with self-reported Caucasian donors. A later genetic analysis used genome-wide SNP genotypes for about three fifths of the roughly 700 donors, treating that subset as a discovery cohort. Both class I and class II loci were covered by HLA typing, at four-digit resolution. Among roughly 370 genotyped donors of the cohort, an average of roughly 240,000 unique TCR beta nucleotide sequences were sequenced per donor, roughly 18% of them non-productive. The number of donors typed differed by locus, with roughly 629-640 for A, B, C, DRB1 and DQB1, 522 for DQA1, nearly 610 for DPA1, and over 400 for DPB1. Along with the roughly 700-subject first cohort, a separate validation cohort of 120 different subjects was used. The T cell repertoires of under 750 subjects were profiled by immunosequencing and related to cytomegalovirus serostatus. To decide whether each TCR beta V gene segment behaved as functional or pseudogenic, an earlier analysis of 587 of the donors relied on high-throughput TCR beta sequencing. Several DR-DQ haplotypes were treated as single units for association and clustering because of strong linkage in the cohort. About 310 gigabases of sequencing data and tens of millions of unique TCR sequences were included in an early release covering under 650 HLA-typed donors. Every repertoire in the discovery cohort had been generated on one and the same sequencing platform. In the later analysis, no new phenotypic data were used to find candidate immune exposures; instead, reliance was placed on TCR beta sequences and their occurrence across donors. To predict cytomegalovirus infection status, the study brought together high-throughput TCR immunosequencing, statistical association of individual TCRs with disease status, and machine learning. Alongside the repertoire data, information on donor age, sex, ethnicity and CMV serostatus was compiled. What the research found in general, with its limitations: A later genetic analysis reported fewer N-insertions in productive TCRs among donors in an Asian-associated ancestry cluster than the roughly 700-donor mean. CMV serostatus was the only immune exposure information available for the cohort. The classifier was reported to diagnose cytomegalovirus status with high specificity and sensitivity in both the original cohort and the validation cohort. Presence/absence analyses assumed roughly uniform sequencing depth across donors, an assumption that may not hold. Most CMV-associated TCR beta chains appeared to be HLA-restricted in a later analysis, and the HLA associations seemed to be driven largely by CMV exposure. According to a later analysis, TCR association rates differed among HLA loci, with DRB1 alleles showing the most associated TCRs and HLA-C alleles showing the fewest. Assigning TCR associations to individual alleles was difficult when HLA alleles, especially DR and DQ, strongly co-occurred. Some IMGT-functional V segments, including TRBV6-2 and TRBV6-3, could not be told apart with the 87-base-pair reads, so those segments were excluded. According to a later analysis, parvovirus B19, influenza, CMV and Epstein-Barr virus appeared linked to several top co-occurrence clusters. In a later analysis, over 15,000 TCR beta sequences were associated with specific HLA alleles at a false discovery rate of 0.05. Most TCR sequences were seen in very few donors, while some public TCRs were found in many individuals. Because HLA typing was missing for some donors at each locus, association tests included only the typed subset. Linkage disequilibrium might explain the correlated functional status among segregating V segments, but an unknown experimental factor could not be ruled out. In a later analysis, HLA-associated TCR beta chains were found to be more clonally expanded and to have lower generation probabilities than equally common non-associated chains. In vitro tests confirmed that a few of the cytomegalovirus-associated TCR beta chains recognize cytomegalovirus antigens. In a later genetic analysis, a missense DCLRE1C variant was associated with V-gene and J-gene trimming of TCR beta chains, and the association was replicated in an independent cohort. Only TCR beta chains were sequenced in this cohort, and the absence of alpha or paired-chain data limited detectable features. The authors suggested that the approach could potentially be extended to other disease states and immunological phenotypes. Because counts were too low, some 17 rarely observed V segments, including chromosome 9 orphons, were excluded from the earlier analysis of some 590 of the donors. Broadly in line with IMGT annotations, most TCR beta V segments showed up in productive rearrangements about 90% or about 30% of the time in an earlier analysis of some 590 of the donors. A cluster of highly shared sequence variants was judged likely to represent a technical artifact of the sequencing pipeline. The study listed 164 TCR beta chains as associated with cytomegalovirus. A further reported finding was that TCR beta sequences accurately predicted the HLA-A and HLA-B alleles for most subjects in the first cohort.

The cohort was made up of 500 to 800 healthy bone marrow donors. At the time of sampling, every cohort member was nominally healthy, though immune exposures that went unrecorded were likely present. The donor tested CMV seronegative and was one of the 352 seronegative cohort members. Each donor provided a peripheral blood sample, and peripheral blood mononuclear cells were used for TCR beta sequencing. Genomic DNA extraction from the blood cell samples was performed with the Qiagen DNeasy Blood Extraction Kit. The V end loses 5 bases and the J end loses 9 bases, and a stretch of 11 bases separates them. Including the terminal cysteine and phenylalanine, the CDR3 comprises 12 residues. Just the 36-base CDR3 DNA is kept, in frame starting at base 1. Reading the germline V gene gives CDR1 SGHTA and CDR2 FQGNSA. Library preparation employed the immunoSEQ multiplex PCR assay. A mixture of 60 forward primers for TCR Vbeta segments and 13 reverse primers for TCR Jbeta segments was used in the multiplex PCR. Amplification of the CDR3 region of rearranged TCR beta genes was performed with a multiplex PCR assay on genomic DNA. The Illumina HiSeq System was used to sequence the amplified TCR beta libraries as 87-base-pair reads. From the authors' description of their analysis: A later analysis tallied around 87 million unique TCR beta chains across the 600 to 700 repertoires, and roughly 11 million of those chains were shared by two or more donors. Raw reads were error-corrected and collapsed into unique sequences by a nearest-neighbor algorithm in which closely related sequences were merged to remove PCR and sequencing errors. V, D and J gene segments were assigned by aligning CDR3 sequences to IMGT reference sequences. For a sequence to be retained, a match of at least six nucleotides to both a V gene segment and a J gene segment was required. Rearrangements were called productive when the CDR3 lacked stop codons and stayed in frame with V and J; all others were non-productive. CDR3 was defined according to IMGT convention as the region running from the second conserved V-encoded cysteine to the conserved J-encoded phenylalanine. In an earlier analysis of approximately 500 of the donors, sequences lacking an unambiguous match to a single V gene segment were excluded. An earlier analysis of a few hundred of the donors called V segments functional above 56.7% productive rearrangements and segregating when the between-donor standard deviation exceeded 5%. A statistical classification framework was developed to diagnose cytomegalovirus status using the catalog of TCR beta chain sequences. V and J gene assignment, in a later analysis, came from comparing TCR nucleotide sequences with IMGT/GENE-DB human TR gene sequences. In a later analysis, CDR3 sequences and most-parsimonious VDJ recombination scenarios were assigned using the TCRdist pipeline. A later analysis defined each TCR beta chain by its CDR3 amino acid sequence plus V-gene family, and excluded reads lacking a unique V-gene family. To address suspected cross-contamination and a sequencing artifact, a later analysis removed roughly 580 highly shared, low-generation-probability nucleotide sequences. A later analysis calculated a clonal expansion index for each public chain from normalized within-repertoire ranks of inferred template counts. A later analysis computed generation probabilities with a VDJ recombination model fitted to out-of-frame rearrangements, and checked the results against IGoR. A later analysis scored TCR-TCR, TCR-HLA and TCR-CMV co-occurrence with hypergeometric tests, applying a repertoire-size bias correction to TCR pairs. To estimate false discovery rates, a later analysis permuted the HLA or CMV assignments 20 times. A later analysis grouped co-occurring TCRs with DBSCAN, adding TCRdist sequence similarity when clustering within HLA-allele-positive subsets. For co-occurrence clustering, repertoires with fewer than 30,000 or more than 120,000 public chains were excluded, along with a handful of repertoires with anomalous nucleotide sharing. TCRdb obtained this table from immuneACCESS and retained in-frame rearrangements with V and J assigned. These tables miss some clones; where compared with another copy, unresolved V genes account for less than half of the shortfall, and the remainder is unexplained. D and trimming were read from the DNA, whereas the V and J calls and clone size are those reported in that table. This sample is represented by tens of thousands of clones; over 65% of them were singletons. The ten largest clones represent 3% to 5% of the sample.

To note about this clone: Its antigen remains undetermined. No base-level quality is on record; no much larger clone is a single base apart.

Sequenced input: PBMCs. The chain links TRBV7-2 with TRBJ2-1, with the D gene uncertain. This clonotype was sampled from a man aged 25-40 years in good health and CMV-seronegative. The CDR3 here reads CASSHRGGEQFF. The DNA sequence is given as TGTGCCAGCAGCCATCGAGGTGGTGAGCAGTTCTTC.